The T cell receptor (beta chain) described here comes from a study of cytomegalovirus exposure and HLA in healthy donors. About the research overall: Just over 80% of 398 genotyped donors fell in the Caucasian-associated ancestry cluster.

Study results and limitations: Most TCRs appeared rarely, but some public TCRs recurred in many donors. A later analysis reportedly found fewer N-insertions in an Asian-associated ancestry cluster than the approximately 670-donor mean. In a later analysis, HLA-associated TCR beta chains were more clonally expanded than equally common others.

A note on this clone: The antigen is unknown. Other DNA variants within this sample encode the same CDR3.

Between the trimmed V and J ends, which lost 0 bases and 1 base, there was a span of 3 bases. Germline loops: CDR1 MNHEY, CDR2 SVGAGI. The CDR3 runs to 13 residues. Vbeta (60) and Jbeta (13) primers were used in the PCR. Profiled with immunoSEQ multiplex PCR; TCRdb holds only in-frame clones, not every one. This table has 120,000 or so clones, about 83% appearing once. The clonotype originates from a young man in good health and CMV-seronegative. What was sequenced was PBMCs. The V and J genes are TRBV6-5 and TRBJ1-1, with no clear D. In DNA, the CDR3 is TGTGCCAGCAGTTACTCCCGGAACACTGAAGCTTTCTTT. Its translation is CASSYSRNTEAFF.